Listed below are T cell receptor beta chains from one sample, sequenced in a study of cytomegalovirus exposure and HLA in healthy donors. Some clones are missing from TCRdb's copy, which holds only in-frame ones; the method was immunoSEQ multiplex PCR. The sample includes around 250,000 clones, around 87% seen only once; the top ten take more than 0.35%. Sequencing was done on a sample of PBMCs. The origin of the receptors is a woman aged 18-30 years in good health and CMV-seronegative. The CDR3 runs from the conserved cysteine through the conserved F or W. D genes are given only for firm matches. Clone size appears in some rows only: once, few, many, or a class for an expanded clone.

d_call	j_call	clone_size	cdr3_length	v_call	cdr3_aa	cdr3_nt
TRBD1	TRBJ2-1	-	15	TRBV5-4	CASSVDRGQNNEQFF	TGTGCCAGCAGCGTCGACAGGGGGCAGAACAATGAGCAGTTCTTC
TRBD1	TRBJ2-1	-	18	TRBV5-4	CASSRDRDVQSSYNEQFF	TGTGCCAGCAGCCGTGACAGGGACGTACAGAGCTCCTACAATGAGCAGTTCTTC
-	TRBJ2-7	-	15	TRBV15	CATSRDRGTVYEQYF	TGTGCCACCAGCAGAGATCGGGGGACCGTTTACGAGCAGTACTTC
TRBD1	TRBJ1-2	-	14	TRBV7-9	CASSSPGQGKGYTF	TGTGCCAGCAGCTCCCCTGGACAGGGGAAGGGCTACACCTTC
-	TRBJ1-5	few	14	TRBV27	CASSFGRGGQPQHF	TGTGCCAGCAGTTTCGGCAGGGGCGGGCAGCCCCAGCATTTT
-	TRBJ2-2	-	14	TRBV2	CASQGLVNTGELFF	TGTGCCAGCCAGGGGCTGGTGAACACCGGGGAGCTGTTTTTT
TRBD1	TRBJ1-1	-	15	TRBV4-3	CASSQRTAGGFEAFF	TGCGCCAGCAGCCAAAGAACCGCAGGGGGCTTTGAAGCTTTCTTT
-	TRBJ2-3	-	14	TRBV25-1	CASSDGGPTDTQYF	TGTGCCAGCAGTGACGGGGGGCCCACAGATACGCAGTATTTT
-	TRBJ1-3	-	18	TRBV9	CASSVEDGLWYMGNTIYF	TGTGCCAGCAGCGTAGAGGACGGACTCTGGTATATGGGAAACACCATATATTTT
TRBD1	TRBJ2-3	-	17	TRBV5-4	CASSLAGGQGHTDTQYF	TGTGCCAGCAGCTTGGCCGGGGGACAGGGCCACACAGATACGCAGTATTTT
-	TRBJ2-1	once	15	TRBV27	CASRSSGLSYNEQFF	TGTGCCAGCAGGTCCTCGGGACTGAGCTACAATGAGCAGTTCTTC
-	TRBJ1-1	-	16	TRBV6-1	CASSEAQSYMNTEAFF	TGTGCCAGCAGTGAAGCGCAGTCATACATGAACACTGAAGCTTTCTTT
-	TRBJ1-1	-	14	TRBV29-1	CSVEIRGQNTEAFF	TGCAGCGTTGAAATTCGGGGTCAGAACACTGAAGCTTTCTTT
-	TRBJ2-2	-	16	TRBV9	CASSARRGADTGELFF	TGTGCCAGCAGCGCCCGACGGGGGGCCGACACCGGGGAGCTGTTTTTT
-	TRBJ1-1	-	16	TRBV6-5	CASSYYDSAQTTEAFF	TGTGCCAGCAGTTACTACGACAGTGCCCAGACCACTGAAGCTTTCTTT
-	TRBJ1-1	-	15	TRBV10-2	CASSEGGGRSHEAFF	TGCGCCAGCAGTGAGGGGGGGGGCAGATCTCATGAAGCTTTCTTT
-	TRBJ1-1	-	14	TRBV27	CASSLGGAATEAFF	TGTGCCAGCAGTTTGGGAGGGGCGGCCACTGAAGCTTTCTTT
-	TRBJ1-2	once	14	TRBV2	CASSETGEVGGYTF	TGTGCCAGCAGTGAAACGGGGGAGGTGGGAGGCTACACCTTC
-	TRBJ1-5	-	15	TRBV2	CASSWGASSNQPQHF	TGTGCCAGCAGTTGGGGCGCAAGTAGCAATCAGCCCCAGCATTTT
-	TRBJ1-2	few	11	TRBV29-1	CSVASRRGYTF	TGCAGCGTTGCATCCCGGCGGGGCTACACCTTC
-	TRBJ2-3	once	12	TRBV11-3	CASSSQGDTQYF	TGTGCCAGCAGCTCTCAGGGAGATACGCAGTATTTT
-	TRBJ2-5	-	15	TRBV4-1	CASSQVPSDQETQYF	TGCGCCAGCAGCCAAGTTCCTAGCGACCAAGAGACCCAGTACTTC
-	TRBJ1-3	-	15	TRBV9	CASSVGGNSGNTIYF	TGTGCCAGCAGCGTAGGCGGGAACTCTGGAAACACCATATATTTT
TRBD1	TRBJ2-1	once	15	TRBV27	CASSLSWQGANEQFF	TGTGCCAGCAGTTTATCGTGGCAGGGGGCGAATGAGCAGTTCTTC
-	TRBJ1-3	-	15	TRBV5-6	CASNIQGSYGNTIYF	TGTGCCAGTAACATACAGGGTTCTTATGGAAACACCATATATTTT
-	TRBJ1-1	-	17	TRBV4-1	CASSQQRLGYLNTEAFF	TGCGCCAGCAGCCAGCAGCGGCTTGGATATCTGAACACTGAAGCTTTCTTT
-	TRBJ1-1	-	13	TRBV6-5	CASSPPGGGEAFF	TGTGCCAGCAGTCCGCCGGGGGGGGGCGAAGCTTTCTTT
-	TRBJ2-5	-	15	TRBV14	CASSQIYGSQETQYF	TGTGCCAGCAGCCAAATATACGGGAGCCAAGAGACCCAGTACTTC
-	TRBJ2-3	once	11	TRBV29-1	CSVGNTDTQYF	TGCAGCGTCGGGAACACAGATACGCAGTATTTT
TRBD1	TRBJ2-1	-	14	TRBV11-3	CASSLTGGNNEQFF	TGTGCCAGCAGCTTGACAGGGGGAAACAATGAGCAGTTCTTC
-	TRBJ1-4	few	12	TRBV7-9	CASSLDSEKLFF	TGTGCCAGCAGCTTAGACAGTGAAAAACTGTTTTTT
-	TRBJ2-4	-	17	TRBV18	CASSPPPTGMAKNIQYF	TGTGCCAGCTCACCACCGCCGACAGGAATGGCCAAAAACATTCAGTACTTC
-	TRBJ2-2	-	14	TRBV7-8	CASNLDRSTGELFF	TGTGCCAGCAACCTAGACCGATCAACCGGGGAGCTGTTTTTT
TRBD1	TRBJ2-7	-	15	TRBV28	CASSLGTGSSYEQYF	TGTGCCAGCAGTTTGGGGACAGGGAGCTCCTACGAGCAGTACTTC
-	TRBJ1-5	-	13	TRBV25-1	CASRRDGNQPQHF	TGTGCCAGCAGAAGAGACGGGAATCAGCCCCAGCATTTT
-	TRBJ1-6	-	16	TRBV5-1	CASSPTESSYNSPLHF	TGCGCCAGCAGCCCGACAGAGAGCTCCTATAATTCACCCCTCCACTTT
-	TRBJ1-5	-	16	TRBV6-5	CASSYSSTGAWEPQHF	TGTGCCAGCAGTTACTCCTCGACAGGCGCGTGGGAGCCCCAGCATTTT
TRBD1	TRBJ2-4	-	12	TRBV11-1	CASGQGGNIQYF	TGTGCCAGCGGACAGGGGGGAAACATTCAGTACTTC
TRBD1	TRBJ2-7	-	15	TRBV4-1	CASSQAGTGVNEQYF	TGCGCCAGCAGCCAAGCCGGGACAGGGGTAAACGAGCAGTACTTC
TRBD2	TRBJ2-7	-	13	TRBV5-6	CASSWGLASDQYF	TGTGCCAGCAGCTGGGGACTAGCGTCGGATCAGTACTTC
-	TRBJ2-2	-	16	TRBV6-4	CASREQGRGNTGELFF	TGTGCCAGCAGAGAACAGGGCAGAGGGAACACCGGGGAGCTGTTTTTT